The 10 T cell receptor beta chains given below trace back to one sample, sequenced in a study of blood T cell repertoires in COVID-19. Measured with immunoSEQ multiplex PCR; TCRdb has only the in-frame clones, and not every one. The table includes some 300,000 clones, about 91% detected once. Sequences were obtained from peripheral blood. The receptors here all came from a woman between 25 and 40 years old who had recovered from COVID-19.

The rearrangement uses TRBV2 and TRBJ1-5; TRBD1 is a possible D gene (6 bases). Germline assignment: CDR1 SNHLY and CDR2 FYNNEI. CDR3 size: 14 residues. The V end lost 6 bases, the J end lost 5 bases, and 14 bases lay between the germline ends. In DNA, the CDR3 is TGTGCCAGCAGCGTCCAGAAGGGGGATCAGCCCCAGCATTTT. As protein: CASSVQKGDQPQHF.

The chain recombines TRBV20-1 with TRBJ2-3, with a weak D call TRBD2 (6 bases). Trimming pared 6 bases from V and 5 bases from J, leaving 9 bases between. CDR3 length: 11 amino acids. Germline CDR1 is DFQATT and CDR2 is SNEGSKA (reference sequence). The CDR3 is CSARLVDTQYF. CDR3 nucleotide sequence: TGCAGTGCCCGACTAGTAGATACGCAGTATTTT.

The V call is TRBV19, the J call TRBJ1-5, with D perhaps TRBD1 (6 bases). With 7 bases removed from V and 9 bases from J, the gap between germline ends came to 16 bases. CDR1 and CDR2 from the germline V gene are LNHDA and SQIVND (reference sequence). The CDR3 contains 13 residues. The CDR3 region has the DNA TGTGCCAGTACCAACCAGGACAGCCCGCCCCAGCATTTT. Translated, it gives CASTNQDSPPQHF.

The chain joins TRBV6-5 to TRBJ1-1, with 9 nucleotides matching TRBD1. Looked up from germline, CDR1 is MNHEY and CDR2 is SVGAGI. V shed 2 bases, J shed 4 bases, and the junction held 2 bases outside the gene matches. The CDR3 runs to 14 residues. The CDR3 is CASSYDRGATEAFF. Written as DNA, the CDR3 is TGTGCCAGCAGTTACGACAGGGGGGCCACTGAAGCTTTCTTT.

The chain has TRBV27 and TRBJ1-5; 7 bases line up with TRBD1. The CDR3 sequence is 14 residues long. V was clipped by 3 bases and J by 4 bases; unmatched bases: 3. CDR1 is MNHEY and CDR2 is SMNVEV in the germline V gene (reference sequence). The CDR3 nucleotides are TGTGCCAGCAGTTTTTCAGGGGGAAATCAGCCCCAGCATTTT. Protein: CASSFSGGNQPQHF.

The chain uses TRBV20-1 and TRBJ2-1; a possible D gene is TRBD2 (6 bases). The V gene lost 3 bases and the J gene lost 4 bases, with 16 bases spanning the gap. Germline loops: CDR1 DFQATT, CDR2 SNEGSKA (reference sequence). The CDR3 sequence is 15 residues long. CDR3 region: CSASSVTRSYNEQFF. CDR3 in DNA: TGCAGTGCTAGTAGTGTGACTAGGTCATACAATGAGCAGTTCTTC.

The chain is built from TRBV27 and TRBJ1-1; TRBD1 might be the D (5 bases). The germline V gene encodes CDR1 MNHEY and CDR2 SMNVEV (reference sequence). Trimming took 5 bases from V and 0 from J, leaving 13 bases between them. The CDR3 totals 15 residues. CDR3: CASSPRQGMNTEAFF. The CDR3 coding sequence is TGTGCCAGCAGTCCACGTCAGGGCATGAACACTGAAGCTTTCTTT.

The V gene is TRBV18, the J gene TRBJ1-4; 7 nucleotides line up with TRBD1. The germline V gene encodes CDR1 KGHSH and CDR2 LQKENI. This CDR3 has 14 residues. V dropped 5 bases and J dropped 7; count of bases not matched to a gene: 7. The CDR3 reads CASSSTGEGEKLFF. The CDR3, as DNA: TGTGCCAGCTCATCCACAGGGGAAGGTGAAAAACTGTTTTTT.

The chain joins TRBV7-3 to TRBJ2-1; D perhaps matches TRBD2 (6 bases). This CDR3 is 18 amino acids long. Germline-derived CDR1 and CDR2 are SGHTA and FQGTGA. V was shortened by 0 bases and J by 0 bases, with 15 bases between the two germline ends. CDR3 protein: CASSLTFRPGDSYNEQFF. CDR3 bases: TGTGCCAGCAGCTTAACGTTTCGCCCGGGGGACTCCTACAATGAGCAGTTCTTC.

The V gene is TRBV29-1, the J gene TRBJ2-1, with D possibly matching TRBD2 (6 bases). This CDR3 comprises 14 residues. With 6 bases removed from V and 5 bases from J, the gap between germline ends came to 17 bases. Germline V gene sequence: CDR1 SQVTM, CDR2 ANQGSEA. The CDR3 protein is CSVLSLGLDNEQFF. The CDR3 nucleotides read TGCAGCGTCTTGAGTCTGGGACTTGACAATGAGCAGTTCTTC.